The 17 T cell receptor beta chains reported below all come from one sample, sequenced in a study of cytomegalovirus exposure and HLA in healthy donors. Amplification used 60 Vbeta primers and 13 Jbeta primers. Repertoires were generated with immunoSEQ multiplex PCR, while TCRdb's copy carries only in-frame clones and drops some. The sample shows some 130,000 clones, 80% of them seen only once. The specimen sequenced was PBMCs. The source of these receptors is a man aged 30 to 45 in good health and CMV-seronegative.

This clone was detected a few times. The chain couples TRBV5-6 to TRBJ2-1; the match to TRBD2 covers 12 bases. The CDR3 consists of 15 residues. CDR1 SGHDT and CDR2 YYEEEE come from the germline V gene. The J segment lost 6 bases and the V segment lost 3 bases, leaving 4 bases of the junction unmatched. CDR3 loop: CASSWLAGGPNEQFF. The CDR3 nucleotides are TGTGCCAGCAGCTGGCTAGCGGGAGGGCCCAATGAGCAGTTCTTC.

The V and J genes are TRBV11-2 and TRBJ2-3; 13 bases fit TRBD2. The germline CDR1 and CDR2 sequences are SGHAT and FQNNGV. This CDR3 is built from 18 residues. After removal of 5 bases from V and 6 bases from J, the junction contained 14 bases not matched to a gene. CDR3 sequence (DNA): TGTGCCAGCAGCGATTCTCGCAGGACTAGCGGGAGAGCTGATACGCAGTATTTT. It specifies CASSDSRRTSGRADTQYF. Full variable domain (remainder filled in from reference TRBV11-2 and TRBJ2-3): EAGVAQSPRYKIIEKRQSVAFWCNPISGHATLYWYQQILGQGPKLLIQFQNNGVVDDSQLPKDRFSAERLKGVDSTLKIQPAKLEDSAVYLCASSDSRRTSGRADTQYFGPGTRLTVL.

This clone was recorded a few times. This chain uses TRBV4-1 with TRBJ2-7; TRBD2 might be the D (5 bases). Germline-derived CDR1 and CDR2 are MGHRA and YSYEKL. The CDR3 has 13 amino acids. V lost 8 bases and J 0 bases, leaving 11 bases between the germline ends. The CDR3 DNA follows: TGCGCCAGCTCCCTAGGGAGCTCCTACGAGCAGTACTTC. Its protein is CASSLGSSYEQYF.

The rearrangement links TRBV5-1 to TRBJ2-7; possible D gene TRBD2, 7 bases. From germline, CDR1 is SGHRS and CDR2 YFSETQ. V was pared by 0 bases and J by 3 bases, with 13 bases between. This CDR3 region has 15 residues. The CDR3 spells CASSLEGGIIYEQYF. CDR3 coding DNA: TGCGCCAGCAGCTTGGAGGGGGGGATTATCTACGAGCAGTACTTC.

The genes are TRBV11-2 and TRBJ2-7; TRBD2 matches at 7 bases. The CDR3 extends over 15 amino acids. Germline lookup yields CDR1 SGHAT and CDR2 FQNNGV. J lost 4 bases, V lost 5 bases, and 11 bases had no gene match. CDR3 protein: CASSVLGGRLYEQYF. CDR3 DNA: TGTGCCAGCAGCGTCCTTGGCGGGAGACTGTACGAGCAGTACTTC.

The rearrangement joins TRBV12-2 to TRBJ2-5; the table's TRBD1 call for D was not verified on the DNA. TRBV12-2 is designated a pseudogene. CDR3 size: 17 residues. The CDR3 DNA is TGTGCAAGTCGCTTACCCTGCAATACAGGGGGCCAAGAGACCCAGTACTTC. This sequence encodes CASRLPCNTGGQETQYF.

V gene TRBV9 combines with J gene TRBJ2-2; possible D gene TRBD1, 6 bases. The V and J ends lost 6 bases and 6 bases respectively, with 15 bases between them. Germline assignment: CDR1 SGDLS and CDR2 YYNGEE. This CDR3 has 14 residues. DNA of the CDR3: TGTGCCAGCACCCTCTTACAGGGCCCCGGGGAGCTGTTTTTT. It yields the protein CASTLLQGPGELFF.

The rearrangement uses TRBV6-1 and TRBJ2-3; a possible D gene is TRBD2 (6 bases). The V and J ends lost 4 bases and 2 bases respectively, with 16 bases between them. The CDR3 sequence is 16 residues long. Germline CDR1 reads MNHNS; CDR2 reads SASEGT. CDR3 coding DNA: TGTGCCAGCAGTGGGGGACTGGGACTTCCCACAGATACGCAGTATTTT. Translation gives CASSGGLGLPTDTQYF.

The rearrangement links TRBV7-8 to TRBJ2-2; 10 bases agree with TRBD1. The CDR3 has 17 amino acids. Trimming at V came to 5 bases and at J to 4 bases, leaving 10 bases not matched to a gene. CDR1 and CDR2 from the germline V gene are SGHVS and FQNEAQ. The CDR3 DNA sequence: TGTGCCAGCAGCCCTGGCCAGGGACAGGGGCCCACCGGGGAGCTGTTTTTT. It translates to CASSPGQGQGPTGELFF.

The chain uses TRBV5-1 and TRBJ2-3; a possible D gene is TRBD2 (6 bases). The germline V and J ends were trimmed by 2 bases and 4 bases, with 17 bases remaining between them. This CDR3 has 16 residues. Germline CDR1 and CDR2: SGHRS and YFSETQ. DNA of the CDR3: TGCGCCAGCAGCTTACTGCTAGCGAGCCCACCAGATACGCAGTATTTT. Encoded protein: CASSLLLASPPDTQYF.

The genes are TRBV7-9 and TRBJ2-5; 7 nucleotides agree with TRBD1. Unmatched junction bases numbered 4, after V lost 3 bases and J lost 3 bases. From germline, CDR1 is SEHNR and CDR2 FQNEAQ (reference sequence). CDR3 size: 14 residues. The CDR3 region is CASSFTTGKETQYF. The CDR3 nucleotides read TGTGCCAGCAGCTTTACGACAGGGAAAGAGACCCAGTACTTC.

The sample holds a few counts of this clone. The V call is TRBV5-6, the J call TRBJ1-4; TRBD1 might be the D (6 bases). CDR1 is SGHDT and CDR2 is YYEEEE in the germline V gene. The CDR3 sequence is 14 residues long. V shed 7 bases and J shed 6 bases, with 16 bases lying between them. CDR3 DNA sequence: TGTGCCAGCCGCCCCTCTGGGGGCGATGAAAAACTGTTTTTT. It codes for CASRPSGGDEKLFF.

In its sample, this clone was seen once. CDR3 nucleotides: TGTGCCAGCAGCTTAGCGCTACTAGGGGGCCGCAATCAGCCCCAGCATTTT. Amino acids: CASSLALLGGRNQPQHF. The genes are TRBV7-9 and TRBJ1-5; 7 positions agree with TRBD1. Germline CDR1 and CDR2: SEHNR and FQNEAQ (reference sequence). This CDR3 region has 17 residues. J gave up 2 bases and V 0 bases, and 7 bases lay outside the gene matches.

The sample holds a few counts of this clone. V gene TRBV6-6 combines with J gene TRBJ2-7; possible D gene TRBD2, 6 bases. The ends were cut back, 8 bases at V and 0 bases at J, with 8 bases in the middle. This CDR3 is built from 12 residues. CDR1 is MNHNY, CDR2 SVGAGI, per germline (reference sequence). CDR3 protein: CASGGGSYEQYF. The CDR3 nucleotides read TGTGCCAGCGGGGGAGGCTCCTACGAGCAGTACTTC.

The V gene is TRBV5-1, the J gene TRBJ1-1; TRBD1 agrees at 8 bases. The CDR3 runs to 13 residues. The germline CDR1 and CDR2 sequences are SGHRS and YFSETQ. J was trimmed by 5 bases and V by 4 bases; bases with no gene match: 4. This CDR3 reads CASSPGGVTEAFF. The CDR3 nucleotides read TGCGCCAGCAGCCCAGGGGGCGTGACTGAAGCTTTCTTT.

The V and J genes are TRBV11-2 and TRBJ1-1; the D gene is possibly TRBD1 (6 bases). V was trimmed by 5 bases and J by 7 bases, leaving 17 bases between them. The CDR3 length is 14 residues. The germline CDR1 and CDR2 sequences are SGHAT and FQNNGV. The DNA for the CDR3 is TGTGCCAGCAGCCGACCACGGGGGGCATATGAAGCTTTCTTT. As protein: CASSRPRGAYEAFF.

The chain couples TRBV28 to TRBJ1-4; 9 positions agree with TRBD1. Germline CDR1 reads MDHEN; CDR2 reads SYDVKM. Germline trimming cut 7 bases from V and 7 bases from J; bases unmatched to any gene: 7. The CDR3 is 14 amino acids. CDR3 region: CASISQGAGEKLFF. In DNA, the CDR3 is TGTGCCAGCATCTCACAGGGGGCAGGTGAAAAACTGTTTTTT.